This TCR beta chain was captured by sequencing in a study of blood T cells in healthy people across ages. A note on this clonotype: As yet, its antigen is unknown.

Combining a sample-barcoded 5' primer with a J-beta primer mix, a second PCR ran for 7 to 11 cycles. TCRdb re-analysed the 5' RACE reads in MiXCR, keeping a single row per CDR3 protein. This table holds 700,000 to 900,000 distinct CDR3 sequences, around a quarter found once. Study-level results: Higher naive T cell percentage went strongly together with higher TCR beta diversity.

CDR3 length: 15 residues. The V gene's germline CDR1 is MNHNY and CDR2 SVGAGI (reference sequence). The sample also formed part of further work on T cells of mothers and their children.

V usage is TRBV6-6 and J usage is TRBJ2-5; the match to TRBD1 covers 7 bases. The J call may be wrong; the DNA end is better matched by TRBJ2-1. Sample: blood. The sequence was collected from a boy younger than 18 in good health. CDR3 region: CASSSQGVSYNEQFF. The CDR3 DNA follows: TGTGCCAGCAGTTCCCAGGGGGTCTCCTACAATGAGCAGTTCTTC.